The sample holds one count of the clone carrying this T cell receptor beta chain. Its target is not known. These data are taken from a study of shared clonotypes between healthy human individuals. As for the study in general: The people who gave samples were two women and a few men aged 18 to 49.

Deep was the level used in running the assay. Per the original data handling: Without quality scores, immunoSEQ junctional reads could not be filtered like full-length reads. Produced via immunoSEQ multiplex PCR; TCRdb's table is partial and in-frame only. For V, J and clone size, that table is used; D and trimming come from the DNA. The sample has about 470,000 clones, about 76% seen once. Study-wide results and limits: In having few donors, the study represented limited genetic and exposure-history diversity.

This CDR3 has 15 amino acids. V was clipped by 5 bases and J by 4 bases, with 15 bases between them. Germline CDR1 and CDR2: MDHEN and SYDVKM. The rearrangement joins TRBV28 to TRBJ1-3; maybe TRBD1 (5 bases). Sequencing was done on a sample of PBMCs. The sequence was collected from a woman aged 40 to 55 in good health. Some clones in this sample may be carry-over from other donors' samples. CDR3 sequence reads: CASSMPGGPGNTIYF. The CDR3 DNA follows: TGTGCCAGCAGTATGCCGGGGGGACCCGGAAACACCATATATTTT.